The clone carrying this TCR beta chain was counted once. These data are taken from a study of blood T cell repertoires in COVID-19. At the level of the study: In each case, the material was cDNA or gDNA derived from T cells, B-cell-depleted T cells, or PBMCs.

In the original processing: Amplification of reference gene primers was used by the study to estimate nucleated cell counts. Here immunoSEQ multiplex PCR was the method, and the copy in TCRdb shows in-frame clones only, minus some. Clone size and V and J calls were adopted from that table, with D and trimming inferred from the DNA. The sample has 60,000 to 70,000 clones; 65% to 90% are singletons. The CDR3 sequence is 14 residues long. Trimming removed 5 bases from V and 6 bases from J, with 16 bases in between. Looked up from germline, CDR1 is MNHNY and CDR2 is SVGAGI (reference sequence). The sample taken for sequencing was peripheral blood. V usage is TRBV6-6 and J usage is TRBJ1-1, with no clear D. The clonotype was recovered from a woman aged 60-70 years with acute or convalescent COVID-19. CDR3 nucleotide sequence: TGTGCCAGCAGTGTCCGACTTACTGACGCTGAAGCTTTCTTT. It yields the protein CASSVRLTDAEAFF.